These T cell receptor beta chains were read from a single sample in a study of T-cell reconstitution after alpha-beta-depleted transplantation in children. MiXCR, applied by TCRdb to the PCR reads, yields one record per CDR3 protein. The sample has around 450,000 distinct CDR3 sequences; 43% are singletons. The sample in question was PBMCs, obtained before TCRalphabeta/CD19-depleted stem cell transplant. These receptors originate from a girl aged 2 to 10 with aplastic anemia, due to receive a stem cell transplant. Each CDR3 is given with its conserved first and last residue. Each record gives: V gene, clone size, J gene, D gene, CDR3 protein, CDR3 DNA. A D gene is named only where the DNA matches it firmly. The size entry is marked missing in some rows and otherwise reads once, few, many or a size class.

TRBV4-1,NA,TRBJ2-1,TRBD2,CASSQESAGGSDEQFF,TGCGCCAGCAGCCAAGAGTCTGCGGGAGGTTCAGATGAGCAGTTCTTC
TRBV12-3/TRBV12-4,NA,TRBJ2-5,NA,CASSFTREETQYF,TGTGCCAGCAGTTTCACTAGGGAGGAGACCCAGTACTTC
TRBV6-6,NA,TRBJ2-3,NA,CASSYDATDTQYF,TGTGCCAGCAGTTACGACGCGACAGATACGCAGTATTTT
TRBV27,few,TRBJ2-7,NA,CASSLSASETYEQYF,TGTGCCAGCAGTTTATCCGCTAGCGAGACCTACGAGCAGTACTTC
TRBV6-1,NA,TRBJ1-2,NA,CASSVTGYRYGYTF,TGTGCCAGCAGTGTAACGGGGTATCGGTATGGCTACACCTTC
TRBV5-1,few,TRBJ1-2,NA,CASSLSNRDGPRQGYTF,TGCGCCAGCAGCTTGTCTAACCGGGACGGACCTAGGCAAGGCTACACCTTC
TRBV7-3,NA,TRBJ2-2,TRBD2,CASSLLGGLAGITGELFF,TGTGCCAGCAGCTTATTAGGGGGACTAGCGGGAATCACCGGGGAGCTGTTTTTT
TRBV7-8,once,TRBJ2-5,NA,CASSLYAGETQYF,TGTGCCAGCAGCTTATATGCGGGAGAGACCCAGTACTTC
TRBV20-1,many,TRBJ2-1,NA,CSPRGGGHNEQFF,TGCAGTCCCAGGGGGGGAGGGCACAATGAGCAGTTCTTC
TRBV7-2,many,TRBJ2-1,NA,CASSPTSNSYNEQFF,TGTGCCAGCAGCCCCACCAGTAATTCCTACAATGAGCAGTTCTTC
TRBV7-2,NA,TRBJ2-7,TRBD2,CASSDPREGVTSGPESFYEQYF,TGTGCCAGCAGCGACCCGAGGGAAGGAGTTACTAGCGGGCCTGAATCTTTCTACGAGCAGTACTTC
TRBV5-1,NA,TRBJ2-1,TRBD2,CASSLGTSRYNYNEQFF,TGCGCCAGCAGCTTGGGGACTAGCCGATATAATTACAATGAGCAGTTCTTC
TRBV15,NA,TRBJ2-3,TRBD2,CATSSFAGRAGNTQYF,TGTGCCACCAGCAGTTTCGCCGGGAGGGCCGGGAATACGCAGTATTTT
TRBV20-1,NA,TRBJ2-1,NA,CSARGLQFF,TGCAGTGCTAGGGGCTTACAGTTCTTC
TRBV14,few,TRBJ2-1,NA,CASSPGRFNEQFF,TGTGCCAGCAGCCCTGGCAGATTCAATGAGCAGTTCTTC
TRBV6-1,NA,TRBJ2-7,TRBD2,CASTKGTSTGEQYF,TGTGCCAGCACCAAAGGGACTAGCACGGGCGAGCAGTACTTC
TRBV6-5,NA,TRBJ1-2,NA,CASSYRGQGYRGYTF,TGTGCCAGCAGTTACAGGGGCCAGGGGTATCGTGGCTACACCTTC
TRBV5-8,NA,TRBJ2-5,TRBD2,CASSAPAGRYQETQYF,TGTGCCAGCAGCGCCCCAGCGGGGCGCTACCAAGAGACCCAGTACTTC
TRBV5-6,NA,TRBJ1-6,NA,CASSLAGGSSYNSPLHF,TGTGCCAGCAGCTTGGCCGGGGGGAGCTCCTATAATTCACCCCTCCACTTT
TRBV6-5,NA,TRBJ2-3,NA,CASSYRADTDTQYF,TGTGCCAGCAGTTACCGGGCGGACACAGATACGCAGTATTTT
TRBV29-1,many,TRBJ2-3,TRBD1,CSVDSPGQGVDTQYF,TGCAGCGTTGACTCCCCGGGACAGGGAGTAGATACGCAGTATTTT
TRBV20-1,NA,TRBJ1-2,NA,CSARSQSTFTYGYTF,TGCAGTGCTAGATCCCAAAGCACGTTTACCTATGGCTACACCTTC
TRBV5-1,few,TRBJ1-6,NA,CASSLASRSPLHF,TGCGCCAGCAGCTTGGCTAGTCGCTCACCCCTCCACTTT
TRBV5-6,many,TRBJ1-5,NA,CASSLGGEGPQHF,TGTGCCAGCAGCTTGGGGGGAGAGGGGCCCCAGCATTTT
TRBV7-6,NA,TRBJ2-6,TRBD1,CASIRDRPFSGANVLTF,TGTGCCAGCATCCGGGACAGACCCTTCTCTGGGGCCAACGTCCTGACTTTC
TRBV7-2,few,TRBJ2-3,NA,CASSLGGPGVGDTQYF,TGTGCCAGCAGCTTAGGGGGACCGGGAGTTGGAGATACGCAGTATTTT
TRBV2,many,TRBJ1-2,TRBD1,CASRTGRSGYTF,TGTGCCAGCAGGACAGGGCGGAGCGGCTACACCTTC
TRBV4-2,many,TRBJ2-2,NA,CASSQETPGVTGELFF,TGTGCCAGCAGCCAAGAAACTCCGGGTGTCACCGGGGAGCTGTTTTTT
TRBV7-2,many,TRBJ2-3,NA,CASRLGSYLTTDTQYF,TGTGCCAGCAGACTAGGGAGCTACCTAACCACAGATACGCAGTATTTT
TRBV12-3/TRBV12-4,many,TRBJ2-1,NA,CASSLSTTEFF,TGTGCCAGCAGTTTGTCCACTACTGAGTTCTTC
TRBV28,many,TRBJ2-7,TRBD1,CASSNQQGAYEQYF,TGTGCCAGCAGTAACCAACAGGGGGCCTACGAGCAGTACTTC
TRBV10-3,NA,TRBJ1-5,NA,CAISEGNQPQHF,TGTGCCATCAGTGAGGGGAATCAGCCCCAGCATTTT
TRBV29-1,NA,TRBJ2-1,NA,CSVGGGTTGFNEQFF,TGCAGCGTTGGGGGGGGCACGACAGGATTCAATGAGCAGTTCTTC
TRBV5-1,many,TRBJ1-4,TRBD1,CASSPGTGSRKRNEKLFF,TGCGCCAGCAGCCCGGGGACAGGGTCTCGCAAACGTAATGAAAAACTGTTTTTT
TRBV5-5,few,TRBJ2-5,TRBD1,CASSFDRGIKTQYF,TGTGCCAGCAGCTTTGACAGGGGAATAAAGACCCAGTACTTC
TRBV7-2,NA,TRBJ2-7,NA,CASSLVRTREQYF,TGTGCCAGCAGCTTAGTACGGACCCGCGAGCAGTACTTC
TRBV20-1,many,TRBJ2-3,NA,CSALSGTDTQYF,TGCAGTGCTTTGTCGGGGACAGATACGCAGTATTTT
TRBV7-2,few,TRBJ1-2,NA,CASSRIRGASGYTF,TGTGCCAGCAGCCGAATTCGGGGGGCTAGTGGCTACACCTTC
TRBV12-3/TRBV12-4,many,TRBJ1-2,NA,CASSPGANYGYTF,TGTGCCAGCAGCCCTGGGGCCAACTATGGCTACACCTTC
TRBV7-9,many,TRBJ2-1,NA,CASSSGGAGDEQFF,TGTGCCAGCAGCTCAGGGGGGGCCGGGGATGAGCAGTTCTTC
TRBV6-5,NA,TRBJ2-3,TRBD1,CASSYLGQGGGDTQYF,TGTGCCAGCAGTTACTTAGGACAGGGAGGAGGAGATACGCAGTATTTT
TRBV29-1,NA,TRBJ2-7,NA,CSVVAGTPTYEQYF,TGCAGCGTTGTCGCCGGGACACCGACCTACGAGCAGTACTTC
TRBV20-1,many,TRBJ2-2,NA,CSARDGASPGELFF,TGCAGTGCTAGAGATGGGGCTTCTCCCGGGGAGCTGTTTTTT
TRBV4-1,many,TRBJ2-1,NA,CASSPLSKRIYNEQFF,TGCGCCAGCAGCCCTCTGTCCAAGCGGATATACAATGAGCAGTTCTTC
TRBV11-2,NA,TRBJ2-5,NA,CASSPGWDNQETQYF,TGTGCCAGCAGCCCAGGATGGGACAACCAAGAGACCCAGTACTTC
TRBV20-1,once,TRBJ2-2,NA,CSARPKTGNTGELFF,TGCAGTGCTAGGCCCAAGACAGGGAACACCGGGGAGCTGTTTTTT
TRBV20-1,NA,TRBJ2-7,NA,CSGLGRRYEQYF,TGCAGCGGTCTAGGGCGACGCTACGAGCAGTACTTC
TRBV11-2,many,TRBJ1-3,NA,CASSLDSLGILGNTIYF,TGTGCCAGCAGCTTAGATTCTTTGGGCATCCTAGGAAACACCATATATTTT
TRBV15,NA,TRBJ1-5,NA,CATSKVNSNQPQHF,TGTGCCACCAGCAAGGTTAATAGCAATCAGCCCCAGCATTTT
TRBV20-1,NA,TRBJ2-1,NA,CSARRGPSGYNEQFF,TGCAGTGCTAGGAGGGGACCCTCTGGCTACAATGAGCAGTTCTTC
TRBV20-1,NA,TRBJ2-1,NA,CSARDPTSSYNEQFF,TGCAGTGCTAGAGATCCGACGAGCTCCTACAATGAGCAGTTCTTC
TRBV27,few,TRBJ1-2,NA,CASSLPQGLITF,TGTGCCAGCAGTCTTCCACAGGGTCTAATCACCTTC